A selection of T cell receptor beta chains follows, all from one sample in a study of PD-L1 blockade in urothelial cancer. Assay: immunoSEQ multiplex PCR; the TCRdb copy retains only in-frame clones and omits some. In the table there are under 80,000 clones, about four fifths of which are singletons. The source was PBMCs, collected around atezolizumab (anti-PD-L1) treatment. All receptors come from a man between 65 and 79 years old with urothelial cancer. Both conserved end residues are trimmed from each CDR3. A D gene is named only where the DNA matches it firmly.

d_gene	v_gene	j_gene	CDR3aa
TRBD2	TRBV6-1	TRBJ2-7	ASSEAPGGGYEQY
TRBD1	TRBV19	TRBJ1-2	ASNDRGDGYT
TRBD2	TRBV18	TRBJ2-1	ASSPRGLAGGFLF
TRBD2	TRBV11-2	TRBJ2-3	ASSVGLVADTQY
-	TRBV11-2	TRBJ2-7	ASSPPGSTYEQY
-	TRBV19	TRBJ2-3	ASSMFPAASTDTQY
-	TRBV9	TRBJ2-5	ASSVEDSAWETQY
-	TRBV7-3	TRBJ2-2	ASRDQENTGELF
-	TRBV2	TRBJ1-5	ASRHRAGVNQPQH
TRBD1	TRBV6-1	TRBJ1-1	ASSETPGQLNTEAF
TRBD1	TRBV5-1	TRBJ1-1	ASSLPGGDTEAF
TRBD1	TRBV11-3	TRBJ2-5	ASRAGTEETQY
-	TRBV19	TRBJ1-1	ASSITGMNTEAF
-	TRBV5-4	TRBJ2-7	ASSSGQGSSGIRSYEQY
TRBD1	TRBV6-5	TRBJ1-5	ASSFGQGNQPQH
-	TRBV5-1	TRBJ2-1	ASSLAESSYNEQF
-	TRBV4-3	TRBJ1-2	ASSPHPGQANYGYT
-	TRBV6-6	TRBJ2-4	ASTLVGRTKNIQY
TRBD1	TRBV18	TRBJ2-1	ASSPRDSNNEQF
-	TRBV6-1	TRBJ1-1	ASTEAAEAF
-	TRBV2	TRBJ1-5	ASNAGGREQPQH
TRBD1	TRBV7-9	TRBJ2-2	ASSLTGATTGELF
TRBD1	TRBV5-1	TRBJ1-1	ASSLGQGAGDTEAF
TRBD1	TRBV12-5	TRBJ2-5	ASGGTGGRETQY
-	TRBV29-1	TRBJ2-3	SHGSSTDTQY
TRBD2	TRBV5-4	TRBJ2-3	ASSLEPLAGARGDTQY
TRBD1	TRBV29-1	TRBJ1-1	SVLRTGKPPEAF
TRBD1	TRBV19	TRBJ2-2	ASSQYNRGRDTGELF
TRBD1	TRBV7-3	TRBJ1-2	ASSLNGGDRASGYT
TRBD2	TRBV7-2	TRBJ2-7	ASSLVGGGSYEQY
-	TRBV28	TRBJ2-2	ASSQGTGELF
-	TRBV27	TRBJ1-1	ASSLGGGWDTEAF
TRBD1	TRBV19	TRBJ1-5	ASSIRTGSSNQPQH
TRBD1	TRBV5-1	TRBJ1-1	ASSLAGQGTTEAF
-	TRBV11-3	TRBJ2-3	ASSFRDSRTDTQY
TRBD1	TRBV19	TRBJ1-4	ASSTWDSPKEATNEKLF
TRBD1	TRBV11-2	TRBJ2-2	ASSLDRGQITGELF
TRBD2	TRBV10-3	TRBJ2-3	AISGLAATDTQY
-	TRBV11-2	TRBJ2-1	ASSPTPGSYNEQF
TRBD1	TRBV5-1	TRBJ2-1	ASSDRDRGRGEQF
-	TRBV7-8	TRBJ2-5	ASSLLSDYIQETQY
-	TRBV2	TRBJ1-1	ASGWAVTTEAF
-	TRBV19	TRBJ1-3	ASSWGGSLGNTIY
-	TRBV6-1	TRBJ1-3	AGGPGGAGNTIY
TRBD2	TRBV7-8	TRBJ2-5	ASSLGGREVETQY
-	TRBV29-1	TRBJ1-1	SAGGSRNTEAF